This TCR beta chain derives from a study of cytomegalovirus exposure and HLA in healthy donors. Study outcomes and limitations: One variant, a missense change in DCLRE1C, was linked in a later analysis to TCR beta V- and J-gene trimming. A later analysis by the authors found several of the most significant clusters apparently linked to common viral pathogens.

The PCR ran on 60 Vbeta and 13 Jbeta primers. Under the authors' procedure: Some 80 million unique TCR beta chains, 9.5 million to 14 million shared, were counted in a later analysis. The data were produced by immunoSEQ multiplex PCR, yet TCRdb's version contains in-frame clones alone and is incomplete. The DNA gave D and trimming, while V, J and clone size come from that table. The table lists approximately 79,000 clones, 78% of them singletons. With respect to this clone: Its antigen remains unidentified.

Losses at the gene ends were 6 bases for V and 6 bases for J; bases not matched to a gene: 12. This CDR3 contains 16 residues. Germline V CDR1 and CDR2: MGHRA, YSYEKL. This sequence was found in a male donor in good health and CMV-seropositive. The specimen sequenced was PBMCs. The chain is built from TRBV4-1 and TRBJ2-7, with 12 bases that match TRBD1. CDR3 DNA sequence: TGCGCCAGCAGTCGTGTCCGGGACAGGGGGCTCTCCGAGCAGTACTTC. It codes for CASSRVRDRGLSEQYF.